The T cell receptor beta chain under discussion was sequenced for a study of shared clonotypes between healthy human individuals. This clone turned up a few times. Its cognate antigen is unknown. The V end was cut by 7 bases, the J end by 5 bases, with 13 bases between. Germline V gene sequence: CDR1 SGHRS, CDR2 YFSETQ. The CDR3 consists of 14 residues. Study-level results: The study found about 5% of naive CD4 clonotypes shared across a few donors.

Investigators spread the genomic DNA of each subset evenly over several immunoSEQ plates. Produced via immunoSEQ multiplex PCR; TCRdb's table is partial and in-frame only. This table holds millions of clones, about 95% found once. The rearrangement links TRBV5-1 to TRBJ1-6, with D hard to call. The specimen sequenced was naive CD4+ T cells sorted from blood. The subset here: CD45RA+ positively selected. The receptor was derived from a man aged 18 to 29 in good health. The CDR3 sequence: CASGRGTDNSPLHF. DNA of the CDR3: TGCGCCAGCGGCCGGGGTACCGATAATTCACCCCTCCACTTT.